This paragraph covers one T cell receptor beta chain sequence. Its cognate antigen is unknown. The entry originates in a study of cytomegalovirus exposure and HLA in healthy donors. Overall study findings and caveats: Later analysis identified around 15,000 TCR beta sequences associated with HLA alleles, using a false discovery rate threshold of 0.05.

PCR amplification relied on 60 Vbeta primers (plus 13 Jbeta primers). Clones were sequenced by immunoSEQ multiplex PCR, and TCRdb holds only the in-frame ones, with some missing. The sample comprises around 120,000 clones, 15% of which are singletons, and 1.9% rests with the top ten. Germline CDR1 reads SGHVS; CDR2 reads FNYEAQ. The CDR3 contains 14 residues. V gave up 3 bases and J gave up 4 bases, with 12 bases separating them. This sequence originates from a woman younger than 35 in good health and CMV-seronegative. The V and J genes are TRBV7-6 and TRBJ1-1; no definite D call. Sequencing was carried out using PBMCs. Here the CDR3 reads CASSFSGVGTEAFF. The CDR3 nucleotides are TGTGCCAGCAGCTTTAGCGGTGTGGGCACTGAAGCTTTCTTT.